The present T cell receptor (beta chain) was sequenced within a study of OX40 agonist ivuxolimab in advanced cancers. Profiled with immunoSEQ multiplex PCR; TCRdb holds only in-frame clones, not every one. The sample shows tens of thousands of clones, over 75% of them seen only once. Germline V lookup: CDR1 SGHNT, CDR2 YYREEE (reference sequence). Trimming shortened V by 1 base and J by 5 bases, and 9 bases separated the two germline ends. CDR3 length equals 13 residues. The rearrangement links TRBV5-4 to TRBJ1-1; D unresolved. The specimen was CD4+ or CD8+ T cells sorted from blood, collected in a trial of the OX40 agonist ivuxolimab. The sequence derives from an adult with an advanced solid tumor such as melanoma, head and neck, liver or kidney cancer. The chain's CDR3 is CASSLSTLTEAFF. In DNA, the CDR3 is TGTGCCAGCAGCTTGTCCACGCTTACTGAAGCTTTCTTT.